These T cell receptor beta chains were read from a single sample in a study of tumor-infiltrating lymphocytes in oesophageal squamous cell carcinoma. TCRdb analysed the PCR reads with MiXCR anew, one entry per CDR3 protein. The table has roughly 21,000 distinct CDR3 sequences, approximately 38% seen once. Material: esophageal tumor tissue. These TCRs come from a male donor with esophageal squamous cell carcinoma. Both conserved end residues are trimmed from each CDR3.

v_gene	j_gene	CDR3aa
TRBV7-6	-	ASSLDGRYNEQF
TRBV28	-	ASGSGREQY
TRBV12-3/TRBV12-4	-	ASRLENSYEQY
TRBV25-1	TRBJ1-4	ASSRGGSTNEKLF
TRBV28	TRBJ2-1	ASSSGQGSLPYNEQF
TRBV5-1	TRBJ2-3	ASSLRKPSTDTQY
TRBV15	TRBJ2-1	ATSRDPGVGNEQF
TRBV5-6	TRBJ1-3	ASSLVGEGFDTIY
TRBV10-1	TRBJ1-3	ASSDGAISGNTIY
TRBV6-1	TRBJ1-2	ASRNRDSLVDGYT
TRBV13	TRBJ2-3	ASSLEGQGNTDTQY
TRBV12-3/TRBV12-4	TRBJ2-2	ASSSLGGATGELF
TRBV7-2	TRBJ2-7	ASSLGGASYEQY
TRBV28	TRBJ2-5	ASSSAGAGREQETQY
TRBV28	TRBJ2-5	ASSRLDRQETQY
TRBV7-3	TRBJ2-3	ASSYSAAGVGDTQY
TRBV7-2	-	ASSSGSGNEQY
TRBV19	TRBJ2-1	ASSRRPNEQF
TRBV27	-	ASSKDQGRQF
TRBV11-1	TRBJ2-7	ASSFRDTYNEQY
TRBV7-2	TRBJ2-7	ASSSNRGPYEQY
TRBV7-6	-	ASSLAQALDNEQF
TRBV5-6	TRBJ2-3	ASSFGAGSDTQY
TRBV6-1	TRBJ2-7	ASSEAGISYEQY
TRBV6-1	-	ASSEARETQY
TRBV7-6	TRBJ2-7	ASSGTINNEQF
TRBV27	TRBJ2-3	ASSLVGSLENSPLQ
TRBV7-3	TRBJ2-5	ASSPHGRGISPLH
TRBV3-1	TRBJ2-5	ASSQDRSGATETQY
TRBV6-4	-	ASRTAGTHRTYNEQY
TRBV6-1	-	AISESRAGAQGQF
TRBV7-8	TRBJ2-2	ASSLVRAANTGELF
TRBV5-1	TRBJ2-2	ASSPLNRGSAGELF
TRBV10-3	TRBJ2-7	AISEGGSGPLRSNEQY
TRBV6-6	TRBJ2-6	ASSGQGAEHRYAVLR
TRBV6-1	TRBJ2-2	ASSYLGLAGATNTGELF
TRBV7-9	TRBJ2-1	ASSLALGGFYNEQF
TRBV18	TRBJ2-7	ASSLLGGDHYEQY
TRBV7-9	-	ASSSIGHTTYNEQF
TRBV7-2	TRBJ2-7	ASSFLAGSREQY
TRBV20-1	TRBJ2-2	SARVGISTGELF
TRBV19	TRBJ1-3	ASKRTTAGNTIY
TRBV7-6	TRBJ1-5	ASSPQQGFVNQPQH
TRBV6-6	TRBJ2-1	ASSYQQLYNEQF
TRBV11-3	TRBJ2-7	ASSLDLKGHGQY
TRBV6-1	TRBJ2-5	ASSSRGTNQETQY